The 6 T cell receptor beta chains given below trace back to one sample, sequenced in a study of blood T cell repertoires in COVID-19 (TCRdb year 2020). Library preparation employed the immunoSEQ multiplex PCR assay. TCRdb obtained this table from immuneACCESS and retained in-frame rearrangements with V and J assigned. These tables miss some clones; where compared with another copy, unresolved V genes account for less than half of the shortfall, and the remainder is unexplained. For this sample there are some 15,000 clones; 70% to 80% appear just once. The ten biggest clones cover around 15% of the sample. Sequences were obtained from peripheral blood. These receptors originate from a man in his 60s with acute or convalescent COVID-19.

The J gene is TRBJ1-4, the V gene TRBV4-1; 9 bases agree with TRBD1. The V segment lost 0 bases and the J segment 7 bases; nucleotides outside the gene matches: 9. The CDR3 has 17 amino acids. The germline V gene has CDR1 MGHRA and CDR2 YSYEKL. The CDR3 DNA reads TGCGCCAGCAGCCAAGAAGGGACAGGGACAAGGGGTGAAAAACTGTTTTTT. It codes for CASSQEGTGTRGEKLFF.

The chain uses TRBV5-8 and TRBJ1-5; a possible D gene is TRBD1 (5 bases). From germline, CDR1 is SGHTS and CDR2 YDEGEE. Trimming removed 5 bases at V and 3 bases at J, with 18 bases between. The CDR3 is 16 residues long. CDR3 coding DNA: TGTGCCAGCAGAAAGACACGAACGGGGGACAATCAGCCCCAGCATTTT. It translates to CASRKTRTGDNQPQHF. Full variable domain (rest looked up from reference TRBV5-8 and TRBJ1-5): EAGVTQSPTHLIKTRGQQATLRCSPISGHTSVYWYQQALGLGLQFLLWYDEGEERNRGNFPPRFSGRQFPNYSSELNVNALELEDSALYLCASRKTRTGDNQPQHFGDGTRLSIL.

V gene TRBV5-1 combines with J gene TRBJ1-1; D unclear. V was cut by 2 bases and J by 4 bases, with 9 bases left in between. The CDR3 sequence is 13 residues long. Looked up from germline, CDR1 is SGHRS and CDR2 is YFSETQ. CDR3 sequence: CASSLGAGTEAFF. CDR3 nucleotide sequence: TGCGCCAGCAGCTTAGGCGCGGGCACTGAAGCTTTCTTT.

The CDR3 region is CASSLGASGGGSYNEQFF. The CDR3 DNA reads as TGTGCCAGCAGCTTAGGGGCTAGCGGGGGGGGCTCCTACAATGAGCAGTTCTTC. The chain employs TRBV7-2 and TRBJ2-1; 12 bases map to TRBD2. Germline-derived CDR1 and CDR2 are SGHTA and FQGNSA. The length of the CDR3 is 18 residues. After removal of 1 base from V and 0 bases from J, the junction contained 4 bases not matched to a gene.

The chain combines TRBV6-2 or TRBV6-3 with TRBJ2-2; D gene unclear. CDR3 length: 12 residues. The V end was cut by 2 bases, the J end by 7 bases, with 5 bases between. CDR1 is MNHEY, CDR2 SVGEGT, per germline. In DNA, the CDR3 is TGTGCCAGCAGTTACCAGTTCGGGGAGCTGTTTTTT. It yields the protein CASSYQFGELFF.

The chain employs TRBV29-1 and TRBJ2-7, with 10 bases lining up with TRBD2. Germline V lookup: CDR1 SQVTM, CDR2 ANQGSEA. The CDR3 runs to 14 residues. J lost 7 bases, V lost 5 bases, and 11 bases had no gene match. In nucleotides, the CDR3 is TGCAGCGTTACGCCCCTAGCGGGAGTTGGGGAGCAGTACTTC. Protein sequence: CSVTPLAGVGEQYF.